The rows below give T cell receptor beta chains drawn from one sample of a study of beta chain features in type 1 diabetes. Here immunoSEQ multiplex PCR was the method, and the copy in TCRdb shows in-frame clones only, minus some. The sample lists hundreds of thousands of clones, 13% occurring once. What was sequenced was naive CD4+ T cells from blood. The receptor source for this set is a man between 18 and 35 years old with type 1 diabetes. The CDR3 runs from the conserved cysteine through the conserved F or W. Each record gives: J gene, V gene, D gene, clone size, CDR3 DNA, CDR3 protein. A D gene is named only where the DNA matches it firmly. Clone sizes are given selectively: once, few, many, or a class where the clone is expanded.

TRBJ1-6 TRBV4-1 - - TGCGCCAGCAGCCAAGTAAGGCTAAGGAGCTCCTATAATTCACCCCTCCACTTT CASSQVRLRSSYNSPLHF
TRBJ1-5 TRBV30 TRBD1 - TGTGCCTGGAGTCCAGGGACAGGGGCTGGTCAGCCCCAGCATTTT CAWSPGTGAGQPQHF
TRBJ2-3 TRBV7-8 TRBD1 - TGTGCCAGCAGACCCGGGACAGTTCCCACAGATACGCAGTATTTT CASRPGTVPTDTQYF
TRBJ2-5 TRBV6-1 - - TGTGCCAGCAGCGAATCTGGCGGAGGAGAGACCCAGTACTTC CASSESGGGETQYF
TRBJ2-1 TRBV28 - few TGTGCCAGCAGTTTATCAGGTAGCTCCTACAATGAGCAGTTCTTC CASSLSGSSYNEQFF
TRBJ2-3 TRBV6-6 - - TGTGCCAGCAATCCCGACAGGTGGGGAACGGCAGATACGCAGTATTTT CASNPDRWGTADTQYF
TRBJ2-5 TRBV6-5 - few TGTGCCAGCAGGCGGGGGCGGGAGACCCAGTACTTC CASRRGRETQYF
TRBJ1-5 TRBV4-1 - - TGCGCCAGCAGCCAAGATCCCGGGGGCAATCAGCCCCAGCATTTT CASSQDPGGNQPQHF
TRBJ2-3 TRBV5-1 - - TGCGCCAGCAGCTCTACGACTGATGACACGCAGTATTTT CASSSTTDDTQYF
TRBJ1-2 TRBV10-3 TRBD1 - TGTGCCATCAGTGAGTCAGCCGGGACAGGGAAGAAGGAGAATGGCTACACCTTC CAISESAGTGKKENGYTF
TRBJ2-7 TRBV6-5 - - TGTGCCAGCAGTTATGAGGGTTTCAACGAGCAGTACTTC CASSYEGFNEQYF
TRBJ1-2 TRBV2 - - TGTGCCAGCAGTGAGGTCACTGAACGCTATGGCTACACCTTC CASSEVTERYGYTF
TRBJ2-3 TRBV4-2 - - TGTGCCAGCAGCCCAGGACAGCCATGGCCACCGGATACGCAGTATTTT CASSPGQPWPPDTQYF
TRBJ1-4 TRBV28 - few TGTGCCAGCAGTTCCCCCGGCCGGGACCTAGACCCTGTTTTT CASSSPGRDLDPVF
TRBJ1-4 TRBV5-4 - few TGTGCCAGCAGCTTGAGGCCAGTTAATGAAAAACTGTTTTTT CASSLRPVNEKLFF
TRBJ2-7 TRBV5-1 - few TGCGCCAGCGGTCGGGACTCAAGGGCCGAGCAGTACTTC CASGRDSRAEQYF
TRBJ1-1 TRBV29-1 - few TGCAGCGTTGAAGATATGGGCAGTACGAACACTGAAGCTTTCTTT CSVEDMGSTNTEAFF
TRBJ2-3 TRBV6-5 TRBD1 few TGTGCCAGCAGTGGAAGACAGGGATGGGCAGATACGCAGTATTTT CASSGRQGWADTQYF
TRBJ2-7 TRBV10-3 - - TGTGCCACACAGGGTTCCTACGAGCAGTACTTC CATQGSYEQYF
TRBJ2-7 TRBV4-1 - - TGCGCCAGCAGCCAAGATCCGACGGGGAGCTACGAGCAGTACTTC CASSQDPTGSYEQYF
TRBJ2-1 TRBV2 TRBD1 - TGTGCCAGCATTCCGGGACAGGGCTTCGAGCAGTTCTTC CASIPGQGFEQFF
TRBJ2-7 TRBV18 TRBD2 few TGTGCCAGCTCACCACCCTCGCTGGGGGGGGAGCAGTACTTC CASSPPSLGGEQYF
TRBJ2-5 TRBV30 - few TGTGCCTGGAGTGAGGGGCGGACCCAGTACTTC CAWSEGRTQYF
TRBJ1-1 TRBV5-4 - - TGTGCCAGCAGCTTTACAGCGAACACTGAAGCTTTCTTT CASSFTANTEAFF
TRBJ2-2 TRBV19 - - TGTGCCAGTAGTATCGGTGGCGGAACCGGGGAGCTGTTTTTT CASSIGGGTGELFF
TRBJ1-1 TRBV30 - - TGTGCCTGGAGCGAGAAGTGGGGCACTGAAGCTTTCTTT CAWSEKWGTEAFF
TRBJ2-7 TRBV30 - - TGTGCCTGGAATGTGGACGGATCCTACGAGCAGTACTTC CAWNVDGSYEQYF
TRBJ1-1 TRBV19 TRBD1 - TGTGCCAGTAGTATTCGACAGGGGCGGACCGAAGCTTTCTTT CASSIRQGRTEAFF
TRBJ2-7 TRBV6-6 - - TGTGCCAGCAGTTACTCGCCAGGGCGGGACGAGCAGTACTTC CASSYSPGRDEQYF
TRBJ2-6 TRBV7-7 - few TGTGCCAGCAGCTTAGCGTCTTGGCAGGGATCGTCTGGGGCCAACGTCCTGACTTTC CASSLASWQGSSGANVLTF
TRBJ1-1 TRBV30 - few TGTGCCTGGAGTCCGGGATTCATGAACACTGAAGCTTTCTTT CAWSPGFMNTEAFF
TRBJ2-2 TRBV30 - few TGTGCCTGGAGAAAGGCCGCGAACACCGGGGAGCTGTTTTTT CAWRKAANTGELFF
TRBJ2-7 TRBV6-5 - few TGTGCCAGCAGTGCGACAGGTTCCTACGAGCAGTACTTC CASSATGSYEQYF
TRBJ2-4 TRBV5-6 - few TGTGCCAGCAGCTTTTCATATCGCGCCAAAAACATTCAGTACTTC CASSFSYRAKNIQYF
TRBJ2-5 TRBV2 TRBD2 few TGTGCCAGCTCCCTGACTAGCGGGGTGACCGGGGAGACCCAGTACTTC CASSLTSGVTGETQYF
TRBJ1-5 TRBV4-1 - few TGCGCCAGCAGCCAACCGAGGCGGGGCAATCAGCCCCAGCATTTT CASSQPRRGNQPQHF
TRBJ1-5 TRBV10-3 - - TGTGCCATCAGTGAGGGGGACCAGAATCAGCCCCAGCATTTT CAISEGDQNQPQHF
TRBJ2-1 TRBV7-8 - few TGTGCCAGCAGCTCAGTGAGGGTATCTGTGGCCTACAATGAGCAGTTCTTC CASSSVRVSVAYNEQFF
TRBJ2-1 TRBV7-9 - - TGTGCCAGCAGCTTAAACGGGACCCCGAGGGATGAGCAGTTCTTC CASSLNGTPRDEQFF
TRBJ2-3 TRBV28 - few TGTGCCAGCAGTACCTATTTAGGGGCTAGGGGAGGAGGAACAGATACGCAGTATTTT CASSTYLGARGGGTDTQYF
TRBJ1-2 TRBV2 - - TGTGCCAGCAGTGATGGGGCCTATGGCTACACCTTC CASSDGAYGYTF
TRBJ1-6 TRBV19 - - TGTGCCAGTAGTCGGGCAGGCCGTGATGGTTCACCCCTCCACTTT CASSRAGRDGSPLHF
TRBJ2-7 TRBV18 - - TGTGCCAGCTCACCACCGGTTTCCCAGGACGAGCAGTACTTC CASSPPVSQDEQYF
TRBJ2-2 TRBV9 - once TGTGCCAGCAGCGTAGGGACAGACACCGGGGAGCTGTTTTTT CASSVGTDTGELFF
TRBJ2-7 TRBV4-2 - - TGTGCCAGCAGCCAAGTCCCCCGGCTCGAGCAGTACTTC CASSQVPRLEQYF
TRBJ2-2 TRBV18 - - TGTGCCAGCTCACCCCCGGGAACCACCGGGGAGCTGTTTTTT CASSPPGTTGELFF